Following are 29 T cell receptor beta chains from one sample sequenced in a study of technical replicates of blood from several donors. The data were produced by immunoSEQ multiplex PCR, yet TCRdb's version contains in-frame clones alone and is incomplete. The table has approximately 80,000 clones, roughly 98% seen once; the top ten hold about 0.15%. The sample taken for sequencing was T cells isolated from PBMCs. The receptor source for this set is a human donor in good health.

V and J are TRBV15 and TRBJ2-5; D might be TRBD1 (5 bases). CDR3 length: 14 residues. Germline V gene sequence: CDR1 LNHNV, CDR2 YYDKDF (reference sequence). V dropped 0 bases and J dropped 3 bases, with 8 bases sitting between them. CDR3 DNA: TGTGCCACCAGCAGAGATGTAGGGGAAGAGACCCAGTACTTC. Residues: CATSRDVGEETQYF.

The V call is TRBV28, the J call TRBJ2-7; TRBD2 aligns across 7 bases. The V segment lost 7 bases and the J segment 4 bases; nucleotides outside the gene matches: 7. This CDR3 is built from 13 residues. CDR1 MDHEN and CDR2 SYDVKM come from the germline V gene. CDR3 region: CASKATSVYEQYF. For the CDR3, the DNA is TGTGCCAGCAAGGCTACTAGCGTTTACGAGCAGTACTTC.

V is TRBV27 and J is TRBJ2-2, with a weak D call TRBD2 (6 bases). Deletions cut 8 bases from V and 3 bases from J, with 16 bases between. The CDR3 is 15 residues long. CDR1 is MNHEY, CDR2 SMNVEV, per germline (reference sequence). CDR3 coding DNA: TGTGCCAGCGGAAGAGGGACTCTCTACACCGGGGAGCTGTTTTTT. It codes for CASGRGTLYTGELFF.

The table lists this clone with a count of one. The V call is TRBV19, the J call TRBJ1-5, with 8 nucleotides matching TRBD1. After removal of 5 bases from V and 2 bases from J, the junction contained 17 bases not matched to a gene. CDR1 is LNHDA, CDR2 SQIVND, per germline (reference sequence). The length of the CDR3 is 19 residues. The CDR3 protein is CASSPKTGVLRNGNQPQHF. As DNA, the CDR3 is TGTGCCAGTAGTCCGAAGACAGGGGTGTTAAGAAATGGCAATCAGCCCCAGCATTTT.

The CDR3 coding sequence is TGTGCTAGTCAGACAGGGATACCTGAGAACACTGAAGCTTTCTTT. Its translation is CASQTGIPENTEAFF. The chain links TRBV12-5 to TRBJ1-1, with TRBD1 matching over 7 bases. CDR1 and CDR2 (germline): LGHNT, FRNRAP. This CDR3 has 15 residues. V was clipped by 8 bases and J by 1 base; unmatched bases: 10.

The CDR3 spells CASSYSAGGSVNEQFF. The CDR3 bases are TGTGCCAGCAGTTACTCGGCGGGGGGGTCGGTGAATGAGCAGTTCTTC. The rearrangement uses TRBV6-5 and TRBJ2-1; 9 positions match TRBD2. Germline CDR1 and CDR2: MNHEY and SVGAGI. The CDR3 length is 16 residues. The V and J ends lost 0 bases and 7 bases, in that order; junction bases with no gene match: 7.

CDR3 bases: TGTGCCAGCAGTCAAGCAGGGGATACGCAGTATTTT. Protein: CASSQAGDTQYF. The chain uses TRBV6-5 and TRBJ2-3; D is perhaps TRBD1 (5 bases). This CDR3 region has 12 residues. CDR1 is MNHEY, CDR2 SVGAGI, per germline. Trimming removed 5 bases from V and 6 bases from J, with 9 bases in between.

The rearrangement uses TRBV7-2 and TRBJ1-1; 7 bases are a match to TRBD1. Germline V CDR1 and CDR2: SGHTA, FQGNSA. Trimming cost V 2 bases and J 1 base; bases outside gene matches: 4. There are 15 residues in the CDR3. The CDR3 loop reads CASSLSQGGNTEAFF. Written as DNA, the CDR3 is TGTGCCAGCAGCTTAAGTCAGGGGGGGAACACTGAAGCTTTCTTT.

Here the CDR3 reads CASSLRGKVYNEQFF. The CDR3 nucleotides are TGTGCCAGCAGCCTCAGGGGGAAGGTCTACAATGAGCAGTTCTTC. The chain combines TRBV6-5 with TRBJ2-1; 7 nucleotides match TRBD1. V lost 6 bases, J lost 3 bases, and 8 bases stayed unmatched. The CDR3 length is 15 residues. Germline lookup yields CDR1 MNHEY and CDR2 SVGAGI.

In regard to this clone: At one end the junction does not follow the germline gene, possibly because of a read error. The chain couples TRBV7-8 to TRBJ1-2; 7 bases map to TRBD1. Germline assignment: CDR1 SGHVS and CDR2 FQNEAQ. This CDR3 has 18 amino acids. The CDR3 reads CASSLAGTDYTSVYGYTF. The DNA for the CDR3 is TGTGCCAGCAGCCTAGCCGGGACAGACTACACCAGTGTCTATGGCTACACCTTC.

The gene calls are TRBV10-3 and TRBJ1-3, with D unclear. Germline V gene data show CDR1 as ENHRY and CDR2 as SYGVKD. V was pared by 7 bases and J by 0 bases, with 4 bases between. There are 12 residues in the CDR3. The CDR3 loop is CAITSSGNTIYF. The CDR3 DNA follows: TGTGCCATCACCAGCTCTGGAAACACCATATATTTT.

The chain employs TRBV14 and TRBJ2-3, with 8 bases matching TRBD2. Trimming removed 4 bases from V and 2 bases from J; junction bases left unmatched: 8. The CDR3 is 16 residues long. CDR1 is SGHDN, CDR2 FVKESK, per germline. The CDR3 reads CASSPHSGMPTDTQYF. The CDR3 DNA reads TGTGCCAGCAGCCCTCATAGCGGGATGCCCACAGATACGCAGTATTTT. Full variable domain (outside the CDR3, taken from reference TRBV14 and TRBJ2-3): EAGVTQFPSHSVIEKGQTVTLRCDPISGHDNLYWYRRVMGKEIKFLLHFVKESKQDESGMPNNRFLAERTGGTYSTLKVQPAELEDSGVYFCASSPHSGMPTDTQYFGPGTRLTVL.

This chain uses TRBV27 with TRBJ2-7; a weak D match, TRBD1 (6 bases). Per the germline V gene, CDR1 is MNHEY and CDR2 is SMNVEV (reference sequence). The CDR3 has 18 residues. V lost 1 base and J 0 bases, leaving 19 bases between the germline ends. The CDR3 here is CASSLFRGLHPSSYEQYF. The CDR3 region has the DNA TGTGCCAGCAGTTTATTCAGGGGCCTGCATCCTAGCTCCTACGAGCAGTACTTC.

This chain uses TRBV7-9 with TRBJ2-1; D possibly corresponds to TRBD2 (6 bases). CDR1 is SEHNR, CDR2 FQNEAQ, per germline (reference sequence). Trimming took 7 bases from V and 1 from J, leaving 17 bases between them. CDR3 length: 16 residues. CDR3: CASTPRLEGSYNEQFF. CDR3 DNA sequence: TGTGCCAGCACCCCGCGTCTGGAGGGGTCCTACAATGAGCAGTTCTTC. The variable domain in full, completed from reference TRBV7-9 and TRBJ2-1, reads DTGVSQNPRHKITKRGQNVTFRCDPISEHNRLYWYRQTLGQGPEFLTYFQNEAQLEKSRLLSDRFSAERPKGSFSTLEIQRTEQGDSAMYLCASTPRLEGSYNEQFFGPGTRLTVL.

The chain recombines TRBV19 with TRBJ2-3; 10 bases match TRBD2. The CDR3 runs to 15 residues. V was clipped by 5 bases and J by 4 bases; unmatched bases: 6. CDR1 and CDR2 from the germline V gene are LNHDA and SQIVND (reference sequence). CDR3 coding DNA: TGTGCCAGTAGTCCCCTAGCGGGAGCGGCAGATACGCAGTATTTT. This codes for CASSPLAGAADTQYF. The full variable domain, its missing parts supplied by reference TRBV19 and TRBJ2-3, is DGGITQSPKYLFRKEGQNVTLSCEQNLNHDAMYWYRQDPGQGLRLIYYSQIVNDFQKGDIAEGYSVSREKKESFPLTVTSAQKNPTAFYLCASSPLAGAADTQYFGPGTRLTVL.

This chain joins TRBV25-1 and TRBJ1-1; the D is unclear. Germline lookup yields CDR1 MGHDK and CDR2 SYGVNS. V shed 1 base and J shed 3 bases, with 12 bases lying between them. The CDR3 totals 15 residues. For the CDR3, the DNA is TGTGCCAGCAGTGAATCTAACAGTTATTACACTGAAGCTTTCTTT. Amino acid sequence: CASSESNSYYTEAFF.

The V gene is TRBV5-1, the J gene TRBJ2-7; D not resolved. This CDR3 comprises 15 residues. Germline values: CDR1 SGHRS, CDR2 YFSETQ. With 4 bases removed from V and 1 base from J, the gap between germline ends came to 15 bases. The CDR3 is CASSLTVVRSYEQYF. The CDR3 nucleotides read TGCGCCAGCAGCCTTACAGTAGTTCGGTCCTACGAGCAGTACTTC.

V gene TRBV4-2 combines with J gene TRBJ2-1, with 7 bases matching TRBD2. The CDR3 sequence is 18 residues long. The V segment lost 0 bases and the J segment 0 bases; nucleotides outside the gene matches: 8. CDR1 and CDR2 from the germline V gene are LGHNA and YNFKEQ. The CDR3 DNA reads TGTGCCAGCAGCCAAGAGCCGGTACGCGGGAGCTCCTACAATGAGCAGTTCTTC. This encodes CASSQEPVRGSSYNEQFF.

The rearrangement joins TRBV10-1 to TRBJ2-5, with unresolved D. The CDR3 totals 15 residues. The V gene's germline CDR1 is WNHNN and CDR2 SYGVQD (reference sequence). V lost 2 bases and J 2 bases, leaving 12 bases between the germline ends. This CDR3 is CASSEPGTGQETQYF. The CDR3 DNA follows: TGCGCCAGCAGTGAGCCCGGTACCGGTCAAGAGACCCAGTACTTC.

The V gene is TRBV27, the J gene TRBJ1-5; D gene unclear. This CDR3 region has 17 residues. The V gene's germline CDR1 is MNHEY and CDR2 SMNVEV (reference sequence). V lost 3 bases to trimming and J lost 8 bases, with 23 bases between them. The CDR3 nucleotides read TGTGCCAGCAGTTTTAGTCCCGTTGGAATGCGGATCGAGCCCCAGCATTTT. Translating gives CASSFSPVGMRIEPQHF.

The genes are TRBV5-4 and TRBJ2-7, with 9 bases matching TRBD2. This CDR3 contains 18 residues. Germline CDR1 and CDR2: SGHNT and YYREEE (reference sequence). V lost 0 bases to trimming and J lost 6 bases; unmatched junction nucleotides: 16. The DNA of the CDR3 is TGTGCCAGCAGCTTGGCGAGCGTGGCGGGAGGGCCAAAAAGCGAGCAGTACTTC. Translated, it gives CASSLASVAGGPKSEQYF.

This clone was seen once. The CDR3 nucleotides are TGCGCCAGCAGCCCGTGGACTAGCGGGAGATGGAGCACAGATACGCAGTATTTT. It encodes CASSPWTSGRWSTDTQYF. The chain is built from TRBV5-1 and TRBJ2-3; 13 positions agree with TRBD2. V dropped 4 bases and J dropped 0; count of bases not matched to a gene: 8. CDR1 is SGHRS and CDR2 is YFSETQ in the germline V gene. The CDR3 totals 18 residues.

This chain uses TRBV2 with TRBJ1-1, with D maybe TRBD1 (5 bases). CDR1 SNHLY and CDR2 FYNNEI come from the germline V gene. This CDR3 is 11 amino acids long. With 4 bases removed from V and 9 bases from J, the gap between germline ends came to 9 bases. The CDR3 loop reads CASSAGTKAFF. The CDR3 nucleotides are TGTGCCAGCAGTGCCGGGACTAAAGCTTTCTTT.

The chain couples TRBV4-2 to TRBJ1-4, with 8 nucleotides matching TRBD1. The CDR3 length is 18 residues. Germline lookup yields CDR1 LGHNA and CDR2 YNFKEQ. Unmatched junction bases numbered 10, after V lost 0 bases and J lost 4 bases. The CDR3: CASSQDRVQDRVNEKLFF. The CDR3 DNA follows: TGTGCCAGCAGCCAAGATAGGGTTCAGGACAGGGTTAATGAAAAACTGTTTTTT.

The gene calls are TRBV18 and TRBJ2-2, with TRBD1 matching over 7 bases. Germline V gene lookup returns CDR1 KGHSH and CDR2 LQKENI. The CDR3 is 18 amino acids. After removal of 8 bases from V and 1 base from J, the junction contained 16 bases not matched to a gene. This chain's CDR3 is CASRNRRDRILNTGELFF. The DNA for the CDR3 is TGTGCCAGCCGAAATCGAAGGGACAGAATATTGAACACCGGGGAGCTGTTTTTT.

This chain connects TRBV28 to TRBJ2-1, with D perhaps matching TRBD1 (5 bases). The CDR3 is 12 amino acids. V was shortened by 4 bases and J by 7 bases, with 8 bases between the two germline ends. Germline V gene sequence: CDR1 MDHEN, CDR2 SYDVKM. The DNA of the CDR3 is TGTGCCAGCAGTTACAGGTTGAATGAGCAGTTCTTC. This gives the protein CASSYRLNEQFF.

This rearrangement joins TRBV30 to TRBJ1-1; 11 positions match TRBD1. This CDR3 comprises 14 residues. The trim removed 3 bases at V and 5 bases at J, leaving 5 bases unmatched. The germline gives CDR1 GTSNPN, CDR2 SVGIG (reference sequence). In DNA, the CDR3 is TGTGCCTGGAGCCAGGGACAGGGGGGGACTGAAGCTTTCTTT. It translates to CAWSQGQGGTEAFF.

This clone was detected only once. The J gene is TRBJ2-4, the V gene TRBV19; TRBD2 matches 10 bases. Germline CDR1 is LNHDA and CDR2 is SQIVND (reference sequence). The CDR3 loop spans 14 amino acids. V was clipped by 2 bases and J by 9 bases; unmatched bases: 4. This chain's CDR3 is CASSILAGAGIQYF. The DNA of the CDR3 is TGTGCCAGTAGTATACTAGCGGGAGCGGGCATTCAGTACTTC.

This chain joins TRBV5-1 and TRBJ2-1; 11 bases agree with TRBD1. In germline, CDR1 is SGHRS, CDR2 YFSETQ. V dropped 3 bases and J dropped 7; count of bases not matched to a gene: 3. The length of the CDR3 is 14 residues. The CDR3 bases are TGCGCCAGCAGCTCCGGACAGGGGGCGAATGAGCAGTTCTTC. Amino acid sequence: CASSSGQGANEQFF. Looking up the rest from reference TRBV5-1 and TRBJ2-1 gives the full variable domain: KAGVTQTPRYLIKTRGQQVTLSCSPISGHRSVSWYQQTPGQGLQFLFEYFSETQRNKGNFPGRFSGRQFSNSRSEMNVSTLELGDSALYLCASSSGQGANEQFFGPGTRLTVL.